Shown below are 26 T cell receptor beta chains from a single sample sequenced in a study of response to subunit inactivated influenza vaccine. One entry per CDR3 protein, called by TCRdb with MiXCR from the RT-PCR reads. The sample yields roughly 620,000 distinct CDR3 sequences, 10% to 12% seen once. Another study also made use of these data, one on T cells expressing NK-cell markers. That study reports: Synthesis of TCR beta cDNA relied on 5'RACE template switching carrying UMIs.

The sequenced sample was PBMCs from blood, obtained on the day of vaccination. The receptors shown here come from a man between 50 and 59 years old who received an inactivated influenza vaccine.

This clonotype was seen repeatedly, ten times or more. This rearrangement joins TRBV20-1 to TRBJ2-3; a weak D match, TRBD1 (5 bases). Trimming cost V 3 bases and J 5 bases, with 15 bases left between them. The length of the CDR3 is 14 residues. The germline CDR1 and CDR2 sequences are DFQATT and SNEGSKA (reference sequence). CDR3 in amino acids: CSARRQGGIDTQYF. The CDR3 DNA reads TGCAGTGCTAGGAGGCAGGGTGGGATAGATACGCAGTATTTT.

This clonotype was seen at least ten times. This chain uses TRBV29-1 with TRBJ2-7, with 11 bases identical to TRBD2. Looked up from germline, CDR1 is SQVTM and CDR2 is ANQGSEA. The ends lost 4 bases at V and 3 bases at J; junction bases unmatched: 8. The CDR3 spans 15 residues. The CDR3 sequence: CSVGGLAGAYYEQYF. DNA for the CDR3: TGCAGCGTTGGAGGACTAGCGGGCGCATACTACGAGCAGTACTTC.

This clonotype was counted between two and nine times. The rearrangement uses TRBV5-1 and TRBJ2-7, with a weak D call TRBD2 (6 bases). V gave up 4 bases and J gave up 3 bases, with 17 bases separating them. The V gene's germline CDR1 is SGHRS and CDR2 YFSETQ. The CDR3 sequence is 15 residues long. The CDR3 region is CASSVEPGDYYEQYF. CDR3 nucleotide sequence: TGCGCCAGCAGCGTGGAACCGGGAGATTACTACGAGCAGTACTTC. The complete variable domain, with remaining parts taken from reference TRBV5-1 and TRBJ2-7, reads KAGVTQTPRYLIKTRGQQVTLSCSPISGHRSVSWYQQTPGQGLQFLFEYFSETQRNKGNFPGRFSGRQFSNSRSEMNVSTLELGDSALYLCASSVEPGDYYEQYFGPGTRLTVT.

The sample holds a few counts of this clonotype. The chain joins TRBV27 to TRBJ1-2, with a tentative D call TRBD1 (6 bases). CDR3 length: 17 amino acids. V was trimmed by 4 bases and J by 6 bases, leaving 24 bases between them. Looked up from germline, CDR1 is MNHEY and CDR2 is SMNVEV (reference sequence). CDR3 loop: CASSSYSRAGWDNGYTF. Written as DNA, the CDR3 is TGTGCCAGCAGTTCCTATTCGCGGGCAGGGTGGGACAATGGCTACACCTTC.

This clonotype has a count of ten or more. The DNA of the CDR3 is TGTGCCAGCAGTTACACAACCGCTAGCGAATACTCCTACAATGAGCAGTTCTTC. It specifies CASSYTTASEYSYNEQFF. The V call is TRBV6-2 or TRBV6-3, the J call TRBJ2-1; weak D call: TRBD2 (6 bases). The V and J ends lost 2 bases and 0 bases respectively, with 17 bases between them. The CDR3 runs 18 residues. Per the germline V gene, CDR1 is MNHEY and CDR2 is SVGEGT.

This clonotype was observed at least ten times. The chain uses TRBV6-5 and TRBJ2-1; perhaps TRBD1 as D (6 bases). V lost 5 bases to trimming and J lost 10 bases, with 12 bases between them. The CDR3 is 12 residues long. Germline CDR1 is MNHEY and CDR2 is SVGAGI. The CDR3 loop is CASSQDRSEQFF. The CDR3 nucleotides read TGTGCCAGCAGTCAAGACAGGTCAGAGCAGTTCTTC.

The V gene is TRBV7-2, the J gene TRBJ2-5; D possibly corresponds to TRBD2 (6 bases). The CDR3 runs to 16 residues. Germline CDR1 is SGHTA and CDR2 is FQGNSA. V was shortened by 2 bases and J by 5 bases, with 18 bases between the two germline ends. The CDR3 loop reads CASSLITGVPGETQYF. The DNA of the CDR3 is TGTGCCAGCAGCTTAATAACGGGAGTCCCCGGGGAGACCCAGTACTTC.

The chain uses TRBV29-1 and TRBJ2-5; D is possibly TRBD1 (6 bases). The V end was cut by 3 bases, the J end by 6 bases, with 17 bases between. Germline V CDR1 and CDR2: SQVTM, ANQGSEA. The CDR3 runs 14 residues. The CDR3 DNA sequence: TGCAGCGTTGACCCCAACCGCAGGGGTAAGACCCAGTACTTC. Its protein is CSVDPNRRGKTQYF.

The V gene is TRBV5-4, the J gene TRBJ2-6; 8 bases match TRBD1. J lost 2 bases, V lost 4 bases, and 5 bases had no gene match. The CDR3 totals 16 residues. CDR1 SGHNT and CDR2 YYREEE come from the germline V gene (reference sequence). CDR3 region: CASSQGAQTGANVLTF. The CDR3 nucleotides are TGTGCCAGCAGCCAGGGGGCTCAAACTGGGGCCAACGTCCTGACTTTC.

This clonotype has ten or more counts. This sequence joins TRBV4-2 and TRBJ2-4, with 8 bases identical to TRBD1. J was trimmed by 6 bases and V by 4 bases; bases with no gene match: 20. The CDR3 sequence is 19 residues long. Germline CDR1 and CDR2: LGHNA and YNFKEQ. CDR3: CASSLPPSYVTGVGNIQYF. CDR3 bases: TGTGCCAGCAGCCTCCCCCCAAGCTATGTGACAGGGGTAGGAAACATTCAGTACTTC.

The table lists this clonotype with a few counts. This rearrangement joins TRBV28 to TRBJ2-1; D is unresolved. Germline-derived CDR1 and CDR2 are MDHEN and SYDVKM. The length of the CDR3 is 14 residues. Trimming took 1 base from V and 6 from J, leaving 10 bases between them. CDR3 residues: CASSLFDFSNEQFF. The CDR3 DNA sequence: TGTGCCAGCAGTTTATTTGACTTCTCCAATGAGCAGTTCTTC.

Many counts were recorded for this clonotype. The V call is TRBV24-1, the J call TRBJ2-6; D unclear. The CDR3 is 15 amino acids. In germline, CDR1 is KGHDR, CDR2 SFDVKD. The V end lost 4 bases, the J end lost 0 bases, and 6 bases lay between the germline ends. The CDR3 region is CATSDQHSGANVLTF. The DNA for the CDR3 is TGTGCCACCAGTGACCAACACTCTGGGGCCAACGTCCTGACTTTC.

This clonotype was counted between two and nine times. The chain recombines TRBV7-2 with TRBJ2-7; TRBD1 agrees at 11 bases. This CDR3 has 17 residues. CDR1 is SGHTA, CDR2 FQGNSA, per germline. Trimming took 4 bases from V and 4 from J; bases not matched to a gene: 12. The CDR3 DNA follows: TGTGCCAGCAGCTCCCGCCCCAGCGGGACAGGGGGTTACGAGCAGTACTTC. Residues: CASSSRPSGTGGYEQYF.

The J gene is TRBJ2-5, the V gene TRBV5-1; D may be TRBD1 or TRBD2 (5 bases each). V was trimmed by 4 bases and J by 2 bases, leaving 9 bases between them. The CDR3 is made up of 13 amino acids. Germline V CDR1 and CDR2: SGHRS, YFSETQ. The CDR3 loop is CASSHEGQETQYF. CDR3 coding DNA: TGCGCCAGCAGCCATGAGGGGCAAGAGACCCAGTACTTC.

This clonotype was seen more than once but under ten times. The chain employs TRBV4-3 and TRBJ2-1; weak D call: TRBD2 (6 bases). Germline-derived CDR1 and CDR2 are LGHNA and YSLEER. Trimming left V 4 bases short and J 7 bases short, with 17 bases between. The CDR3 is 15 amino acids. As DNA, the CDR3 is TGCGCCAGCAGCCCCCTCGGGCGGAGGGCAAATGAGCAGTTCTTC. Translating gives CASSPLGRRANEQFF.

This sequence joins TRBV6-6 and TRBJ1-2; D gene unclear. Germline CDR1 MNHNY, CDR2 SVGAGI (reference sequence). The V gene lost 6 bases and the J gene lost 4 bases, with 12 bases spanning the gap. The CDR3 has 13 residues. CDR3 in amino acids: CASRRISGYGYTF. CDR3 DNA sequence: TGTGCCAGCAGGAGGATTTCGGGCTATGGCTACACCTTC.

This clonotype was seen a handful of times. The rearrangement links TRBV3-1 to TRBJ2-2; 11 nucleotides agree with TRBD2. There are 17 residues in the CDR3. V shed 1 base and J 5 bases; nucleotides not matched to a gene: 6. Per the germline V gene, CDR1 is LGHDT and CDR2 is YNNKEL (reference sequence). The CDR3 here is CASSQGALAGVTGELFF. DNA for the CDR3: TGTGCCAGCAGCCAAGGGGCACTAGCGGGAGTTACCGGGGAGCTGTTTTTT.

The CDR3 nucleotides read TGTGCCAGTAGTATTCAGGTTCCCGACTACGAGCAGTACTTC. Protein sequence: CASSIQVPDYEQYF. The V and J genes are TRBV19 and TRBJ2-7; D is undetermined. Trimming left V 3 bases short and J 3 bases short, with 12 bases between. This CDR3 contains 14 residues. The V gene's germline CDR1 is LNHDA and CDR2 SQIVND (reference sequence).

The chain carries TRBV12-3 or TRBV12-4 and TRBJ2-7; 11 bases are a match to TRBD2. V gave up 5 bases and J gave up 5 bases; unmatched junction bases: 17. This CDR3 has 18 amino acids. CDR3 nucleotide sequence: TGTGCCAGCAGTCCGTTCCCCGTACTAGCGGGAGATGCGGACGAGCAGTACTTC. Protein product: CASSPFPVLAGDADEQYF.

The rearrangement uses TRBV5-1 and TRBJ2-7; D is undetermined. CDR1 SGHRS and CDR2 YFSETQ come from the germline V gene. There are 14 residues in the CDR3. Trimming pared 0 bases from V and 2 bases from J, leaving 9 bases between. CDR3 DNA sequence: TGCGCCAGCAGCTTGGACAGTGTAACCTACGAGCAGTACTTC. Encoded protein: CASSLDSVTYEQYF.

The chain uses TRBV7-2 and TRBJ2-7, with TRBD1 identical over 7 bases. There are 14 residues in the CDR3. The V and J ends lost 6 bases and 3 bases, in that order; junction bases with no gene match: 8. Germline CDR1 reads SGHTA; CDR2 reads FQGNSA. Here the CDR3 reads CASSTGTANYEQYF. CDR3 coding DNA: TGTGCCAGCAGTACCGGGACAGCCAACTACGAGCAGTACTTC.

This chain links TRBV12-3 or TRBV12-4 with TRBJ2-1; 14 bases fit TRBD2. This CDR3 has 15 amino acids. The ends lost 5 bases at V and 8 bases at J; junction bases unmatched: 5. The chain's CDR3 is CASSPGTSGSYEQFF. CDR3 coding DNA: TGTGCCAGCAGTCCTGGGACTAGCGGGAGTTATGAGCAGTTCTTC.

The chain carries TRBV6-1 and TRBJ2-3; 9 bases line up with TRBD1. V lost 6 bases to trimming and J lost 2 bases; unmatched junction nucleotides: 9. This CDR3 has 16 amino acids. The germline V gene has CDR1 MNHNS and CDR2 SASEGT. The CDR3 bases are TGTGCCAGCAGCCGAACCGGGACAGGGATCACAGATACGCAGTATTTT. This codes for CASSRTGTGITDTQYF.

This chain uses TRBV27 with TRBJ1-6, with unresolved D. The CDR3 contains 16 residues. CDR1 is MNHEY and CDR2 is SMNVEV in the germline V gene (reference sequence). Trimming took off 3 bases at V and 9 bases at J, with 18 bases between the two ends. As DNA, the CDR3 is TGTGCCAGCAGTTTGAGGCGGTTCGAACGCGGTTCACCCCTCCACTTT. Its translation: CASSLRRFERGSPLHF.

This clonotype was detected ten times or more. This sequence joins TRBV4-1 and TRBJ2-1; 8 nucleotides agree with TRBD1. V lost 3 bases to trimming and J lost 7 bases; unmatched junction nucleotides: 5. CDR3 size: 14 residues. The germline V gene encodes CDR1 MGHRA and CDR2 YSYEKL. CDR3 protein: CASSQTTGGNEQFF. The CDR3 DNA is TGCGCCAGCAGCCAGACCACAGGGGGTAATGAGCAGTTCTTC.

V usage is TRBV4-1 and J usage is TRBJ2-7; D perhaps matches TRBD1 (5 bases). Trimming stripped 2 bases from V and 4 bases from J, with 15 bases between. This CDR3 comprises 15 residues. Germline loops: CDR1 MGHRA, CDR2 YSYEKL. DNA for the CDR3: TGCGCCAGCAGCCAATACGGCACAGGCGATTACGAGCAGTACTTC. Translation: CASSQYGTGDYEQYF.